A single sample gave rise to the 9 T cell receptor beta chains below, sequenced in a study of blood T cell repertoires in COVID-19. Only in-frame clones appear in the TCRdb table, and some are missing; sequencing was by immunoSEQ multiplex PCR. The sample contains 120,000 to 150,000 clones, 84% of which appear only once. The sample taken for sequencing was PBMCs or T cells enriched from blood (not recorded which). Every receptor here comes from a woman in her fifties or sixties who had been exposed to COVID-19.

This chain links TRBV10-3 with TRBJ2-7, with 7 bases fitting TRBD2. Germline CDR1 ENHRY, CDR2 SYGVKD. The CDR3 consists of 14 residues. With V trimmed by 3 bases and J by 5 bases, 7 bases remained unmatched. DNA for the CDR3: TGTGCCATCAGTGAAAAGGGACTAATCGACGAGCAGTACTTC. It is translated as CAISEKGLIDEQYF.

J is TRBJ2-1 and V is TRBV5-4, with a weak D call TRBD2 (5 bases). The CDR3 is 14 amino acids. From germline, CDR1 is SGHNT and CDR2 YYREEE (reference sequence). Trimming pared 4 bases from V and 9 bases from J, leaving 17 bases between. The CDR3 region is CASSQKDLTSEQFF. CDR3 sequence (DNA): TGTGCCAGCAGCCAGAAAGACCTTACTAGTGAGCAGTTCTTC.

This chain joins TRBV30 and TRBJ1-6; weak D call: TRBD1 (5 bases). V was shortened by 0 bases and J by 6 bases, with 27 bases between the two germline ends. Germline V gene data show CDR1 as GTSNPN and CDR2 as SVGIG (reference sequence). The CDR3 covers 20 residues. The chain's CDR3 is CAWSVLVGGTGGSANSPLHF. CDR3 DNA: TGTGCCTGGAGTGTACTTGTAGGTGGTACGGGGGGAAGCGCTAATTCACCCCTCCACTTT.

Concerning this clone itself: The sample holds other DNA sequences that translate to the same CDR3. This rearrangement joins TRBV19 to TRBJ2-2; a weak D match, TRBD2 (5 bases). V dropped 3 bases and J dropped 1 base, with 6 bases sitting between them. The CDR3 is 14 amino acids. The germline V gene encodes CDR1 LNHDA and CDR2 SQIVND (reference sequence). The CDR3 DNA reads TGTGCCAGTAGTATTGGAGGGAACACCGGGGAGCTGTTTTTT. It is translated as CASSIGGNTGELFF.

This chain links TRBV4-3 with TRBJ1-3; D perhaps matches TRBD1 (5 bases). The CDR3 extends over 16 amino acids. Germline CDR1 LGHNA, CDR2 YSLEER. V was cut by 4 bases and J by 4 bases, with 17 bases left in between. The CDR3 nucleotides are TGCGCCAGCAGCCCCTCCCGGGCCGGGGGAGGAAACACCATATATTTT. Translated: CASSPSRAGGGNTIYF.

The chain joins TRBV5-1 to TRBJ1-6, with TRBD1 matching over 9 bases. Germline V gene lookup returns CDR1 SGHRS and CDR2 YFSETQ. J lost 7 bases, V lost 2 bases, and 7 bases had no gene match. The CDR3 is 16 residues long. The CDR3 nucleotides are TGCGCCAGCAGCTTACGGCCGACAGGGGGGAATTCACCCCTCCACTTT. Its protein product is CASSLRPTGGNSPLHF. The complete variable domain, with remaining parts taken from reference TRBV5-1 and TRBJ1-6, reads KAGVTQTPRYLIKTRGQQVTLSCSPISGHRSVSWYQQTPGQGLQFLFEYFSETQRNKGNFPGRFSGRQFSNSRSEMNVSTLELGDSALYLCASSLRPTGGNSPLHFGNGTRLTVT.

This chain uses TRBV4-3 with TRBJ2-3, with TRBD2 identical over 13 bases. Germline V gene sequence: CDR1 LGHNA, CDR2 YSLEER. Germline trimming cut 0 bases from V and 5 bases from J; bases unmatched to any gene: 11. The CDR3 sequence is 19 residues long. The CDR3 DNA follows: TGCGCCAGCAGCCAAGAGTATACCGGGACTAGCGGGACTGGAGATACGCAGTATTTT. Its translation: CASSQEYTGTSGTGDTQYF.

This sequence joins TRBV7-6 and TRBJ2-1; perhaps TRBD1 as D (5 bases). Trimming took off 5 bases at V and 10 bases at J, with 21 bases between the two ends. Germline CDR1 is SGHVS and CDR2 is FNYEAQ. There are 15 residues in the CDR3. The CDR3 sequence is CASSMVPRQFSEQFF. In nucleotides, the CDR3 is TGTGCCAGCAGCATGGTCCCGAGACAGTTTTCCGAGCAGTTCTTC.

The chain joins TRBV7-2 to TRBJ1-5; TRBD1 might be the D (6 bases). Germline V gene data show CDR1 as SGHTA and CDR2 as FQGNSA. This CDR3 comprises 17 residues. The V end was cut by 1 base, the J end by 5 bases, with 18 bases between. In DNA, the CDR3 is TGTGCCAGCAGCTTAGGAATACAGGGTAGGTCCCATCAGCCCCAGCATTTT. Its protein is CASSLGIQGRSHQPQHF. Using reference TRBV7-2 and TRBJ1-5 for the parts outside the CDR3, the full variable domain is GAGVSQSPSNKVTEKGKDVELRCDPISGHTALYWYRQSLGQGLEFLIYFQGNSAPDKSGLPSDRFSAERTGGSVSTLTIQRTQQEDSAVYLCASSLGIQGRSHQPQHFGDGTRLSIL.